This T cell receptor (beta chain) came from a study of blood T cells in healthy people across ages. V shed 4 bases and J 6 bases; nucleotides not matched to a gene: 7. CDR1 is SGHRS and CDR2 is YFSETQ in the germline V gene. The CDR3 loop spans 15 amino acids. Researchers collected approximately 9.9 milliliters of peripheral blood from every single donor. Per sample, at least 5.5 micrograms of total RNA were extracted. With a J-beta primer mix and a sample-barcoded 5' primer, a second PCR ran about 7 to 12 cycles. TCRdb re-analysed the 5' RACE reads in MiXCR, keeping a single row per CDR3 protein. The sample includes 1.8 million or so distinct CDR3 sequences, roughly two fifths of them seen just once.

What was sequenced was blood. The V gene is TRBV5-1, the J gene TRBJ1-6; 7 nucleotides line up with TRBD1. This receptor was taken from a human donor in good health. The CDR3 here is CASSTDRAINSPLHF. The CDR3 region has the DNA TGCGCCAGCAGCACCGACAGGGCCATTAATTCACCCCTCCACTTT.